A single T cell receptor (beta chain) is shown here with its context. In the naive CD8 group, cells lacked CD45RO and were positively selected for CCR7, so terminally differentiated effector memory CD45RA+ cells were left out. Adult Caucasians living in Nashville, Tennessee made up all of the donors. The data were taken from a study of shared clonotypes between healthy human individuals. Study in general: Plates per donor: three CD4 naive, three CD4 memory, two CD8 naive, one CD8 memory.

The repertoire was sequenced with immunoSEQ multiplex PCR; TCRdb's copy has only in-frame clones and lacks some. The data contain just over 2,000,000 clones, about 95% of them seen just once; the ten biggest clones take up roughly 1.1%. With 6 bases clipped from V and 4 bases from J, the junction kept 4 bases outside the gene matches. The germline V gene encodes CDR1 MNHNS and CDR2 SASEGT. CDR3 size: 14 residues. This clonotype was sampled from a man between 18 and 35 years old in good health. This chain uses TRBV6-1 with TRBJ2-1, with 9 bases aligning to TRBD1. Sequenced input: naive CD8+ T cells sorted from blood. CDR3 DNA sequence: TGTGCCAGCAGGGACAGGGGACGATACAATGAGCAGTTCTTC. It codes for CASRDRGRYNEQFF.